The clone carrying this T cell receptor (beta chain) was observed a few times. This specimen belongs to a study of blood T cells in healthy people across ages. The use of a sample-barcoded 5' primer and a J-beta primer mix characterized a second PCR of about 6 to 11 cycles. TCRdb re-analysed the 5' RACE reads in MiXCR, keeping a single row per CDR3 protein. The sample lists approximately 2,000,000 distinct CDR3 sequences, about 39% occurring once. Trimming left V 5 bases short and J 0 bases short, with 11 bases between. Per the germline V gene, CDR1 is LGHNA and CDR2 is YSLEER. The CDR3 is 16 amino acids.

The sequence was collected from a human donor in good health. J is TRBJ1-6 and V is TRBV4-3; no clear D gene. The sequenced sample was blood. For the CDR3, the DNA is TGCGCCAGCAGCGCGGACCGACGCTCCTATAATTCACCCCTCCACTTT. Translated: CASSADRRSYNSPLHF.